What follows are 4 T cell receptor beta chains derived from one specimen sequenced in a study of T-cell reconstitution after alpha-beta-depleted transplantation in children. The study's findings and limits: After one year, T-cell counts and TCRbeta diversity mostly came from new T cells.

Preparing the TCRbeta library involved the use of unique molecular identifiers. TCRdb re-analysed the PCR reads in MiXCR, keeping a single row per CDR3 protein. The sample lists about 290,000 distinct CDR3 sequences, nearly 8% seen once, with approximately 9.6% in the top ten. No antigen has been identified for these receptors. The sample here was peripheral blood, taken 360 days after TCRalphabeta/CD19-depleted stem cell transplant. The receptors stem from a female patient younger than 10 who had a stem cell transplant for Fanconi anemia, so the T cells may come from the graft donor.

The chain recombines TRBV4-2 with TRBJ1-1, with D hard to call. Trimming pared 2 bases from V and 1 base from J, leaving 14 bases between. Germline V gives CDR1 LGHNA, CDR2 YNFKEQ. The CDR3 consists of 16 residues. The CDR3 DNA sequence: TGTGCCAGCAGCCAAATGGGGAACATTTCGAACACTGAAGCTTTCTTT. Protein product: CASSQMGNISNTEAFF.

This clonotype was observed many times. The chain has TRBV5-1 and TRBJ2-5, with 8 bases identical to TRBD1. This CDR3 has 16 amino acids. Germline CDR1 SGHRS, CDR2 YFSETQ. V gave up 4 bases and J gave up 3 bases; unmatched junction bases: 11. The CDR3 DNA reads as TGCGCCAGCAGCCCCCGGACAGGGAGGAAGGAAGAGACCCAGTACTTC. Its translation: CASSPRTGRKEETQYF.

This clonotype was counted many times. V is TRBV5-5 and J is TRBJ1-5; no clear D gene. The V end was cut by 2 bases, the J end by 3 bases, with 6 bases between. The CDR3 contains 13 residues. Per the germline V gene, CDR1 is SGHKS and CDR2 is YYEKEE (reference sequence). Here the CDR3 reads CASSFATNQPQHF. CDR3 DNA sequence: TGTGCCAGCAGCTTTGCCACCAATCAGCCCCAGCATTTT.

This clonotype was seen at least ten times. In DNA form, the CDR3 reads TGTGCCAGCGGACTAGCGGGGAGCTTCAATGAGCAGTTCTTC. Its translation: CASGLAGSFNEQFF. The gene calls are TRBV6-2 or TRBV6-3 and TRBJ2-1, with 12 nucleotides matching TRBD2. CDR1 and CDR2 from the germline V gene are MNHEY and SVGEGT. The CDR3 covers 14 residues. V was clipped by 8 bases and J by 6 bases; unmatched bases: 5.